These 25 T cell receptor beta chains originate from one sample sequenced in a study of OX40 agonist ivuxolimab in advanced cancers. The protocol was immunoSEQ multiplex PCR, while the TCRdb copy is restricted to in-frame clones and leaves out a portion. The sample comprises about 42,000 clones, 75% to 85% of which are singletons, and around 2.5% rests with the top ten. Source: CD4+ or CD8+ T cells sorted from blood, taken in a trial of the OX40 agonist ivuxolimab. The receptors stem from an adult with an advanced solid tumor such as melanoma, head and neck, liver or kidney cancer.

The chain joins TRBV6-1 to TRBJ1-4; D is unclear. Deletions cut 6 bases from V and 8 bases from J, with 13 bases between. This CDR3 is 13 amino acids long. Germline loops: CDR1 MNHNS, CDR2 SASEGT. CDR3 in amino acids: CASRILRMEKLFF. The DNA of the CDR3 is TGTGCCAGCAGGATATTGAGGATGGAAAAACTGTTTTTT.

V gene TRBV5-1 combines with J gene TRBJ2-1; D gene ambiguous. The V end was cut by 4 bases, the J end by 5 bases, with 19 bases between. CDR3 size: 16 residues. In germline, CDR1 is SGHRS, CDR2 YFSETQ. CDR3 sequence (DNA): TGCGCCAGCAGCGTGGACCCTCCCAGTGGGGACAATGAGCAGTTCTTC. This translates into CASSVDPPSGDNEQFF.

This clone was counted a single time. The chain recombines TRBV4-3 with TRBJ1-2, with D unresolved. This CDR3 comprises 12 residues. V lost 3 bases to trimming and J lost 7 bases, with 9 bases between them. Germline V gene sequence: CDR1 LGHNA, CDR2 YSLEER. CDR3 nucleotides: TGCGCCAGCAGCCACGAGACATCTGGCTACACCTTC. This sequence encodes CASSHETSGYTF.

The chain uses TRBV5-4 and TRBJ2-1, with 13 bases matching TRBD2. The CDR3 spans 15 residues. V lost 2 bases, J lost 8 bases, and 4 bases stayed unmatched. From germline, CDR1 is SGHNT and CDR2 YYREEE (reference sequence). The CDR3 protein is CASSFGLAGDDEQFF. In DNA form, the CDR3 reads TGTGCCAGCAGCTTCGGACTAGCGGGAGACGATGAGCAGTTCTTC.

The rearrangement links TRBV19 to TRBJ2-1, with 7 bases that match TRBD2. Germline CDR1 is LNHDA and CDR2 is SQIVND (reference sequence). The CDR3 consists of 16 residues. V gave up 4 bases and J gave up 3 bases; unmatched junction bases: 9. The CDR3 region has the DNA TGTGCCAGTAGTAGGGGGGGGGATCCTCTCTACAATGAGCAGTTCTTC. This translates into CASSRGGDPLYNEQFF.

Only a few counts were recorded for this clone. V is TRBV10-3 and J is TRBJ1-2; D gene unclear. V lost 5 bases, J lost 6 bases, and 13 bases lay in between. Germline V gives CDR1 ENHRY, CDR2 SYGVKD. CDR3 length: 13 amino acids. CDR3 residues: CAISRNEVDGYTF. CDR3 nucleotides: TGTGCCATCAGTCGTAACGAGGTCGATGGCTACACCTTC.

This chain links TRBV19 with TRBJ2-2, with 8 bases lining up with TRBD2. Germline V gene sequence: CDR1 LNHDA, CDR2 SQIVND (reference sequence). The length of the CDR3 is 14 residues. Trimming cost V 5 bases and J 5 bases; bases outside gene matches: 4. This CDR3 is CASSLIAGTGELFF. In DNA, the CDR3 is TGTGCCAGTAGTTTGATAGCGGGAACCGGGGAGCTGTTTTTT.

The chain links TRBV27 to TRBJ1-2; 7 nucleotides line up with TRBD1. The CDR3 has 20 residues. Germline-derived CDR1 and CDR2 are MNHEY and SMNVEV (reference sequence). V was clipped by 0 bases and J by 6 bases; unmatched bases: 22. In nucleotides, the CDR3 is TGTGCCAGCAGTTTATCGGTGCCGCCTGTGACAGGGCGCCTATTCCATGGCTACACCTTC. Encoded protein: CASSLSVPPVTGRLFHGYTF.

The count of this clone is one. The CDR3 DNA reads as TGTGCCAGCAGCTTAGTGACTAGCGGGCGAGATACGCAGTATTTT. This sequence encodes CASSLVTSGRDTQYF. The chain uses TRBV7-3 and TRBJ2-3, with TRBD2 matching over 10 bases. In germline, CDR1 is SGHTA, CDR2 FQGTGA. The CDR3 is 15 residues long. V shed 2 bases and J 5 bases; nucleotides not matched to a gene: 4.

The V gene is TRBV7-6, the J gene TRBJ2-5; perhaps TRBD2 as D (5 bases). This CDR3 spans 17 amino acids. Germline V lookup: CDR1 SGHVS, CDR2 FNYEAQ. The V end lost 3 bases, the J end lost 2 bases, and 19 bases lay between the germline ends. The CDR3 sequence is CASSFSRASGLQETQYF. DNA of the CDR3: TGTGCCAGCAGCTTTTCTCGTGCCAGCGGCCTACAAGAGACCCAGTACTTC.

V gene TRBV19 combines with J gene TRBJ1-5; maybe TRBD1 (5 bases). This CDR3 comprises 15 residues. The germline V gene encodes CDR1 LNHDA and CDR2 SQIVND (reference sequence). Trimming took 4 bases from V and 3 from J, leaving 13 bases between them. The CDR3 loop is CASSTLRRVNQPQHF. For the CDR3, the DNA is TGTGCCAGTAGTACCCTACGCAGGGTCAATCAGCCCCAGCATTTT.

This clone was detected only a few times. The V gene is TRBV27, the J gene TRBJ1-5, with unresolved D. Germline assignment: CDR1 MNHEY and CDR2 SMNVEV (reference sequence). Trimming removed 8 bases from V and 3 bases from J, with 5 bases in between. The CDR3 loop spans 11 amino acids. CDR3 protein: CASGSNQPQHF. The CDR3 nucleotides read TGTGCCAGCGGATCCAATCAGCCCCAGCATTTT.

The rearrangement uses TRBV7-2 and TRBJ1-5; D unclear. The CDR3 length is 13 residues. Germline V gene data show CDR1 as SGHTA and CDR2 as FQGNSA. Trimming stripped 2 bases from V and 4 bases from J, with 6 bases between. As DNA, the CDR3 is TGTGCCAGCAGCTTAACGTGGAATCAGCCCCAGCATTTT. It is translated as CASSLTWNQPQHF.

The rearrangement joins TRBV5-5 to TRBJ2-3; no definite D call. The germline V gene encodes CDR1 SGHKS and CDR2 YYEKEE (reference sequence). V was pared by 2 bases and J by 3 bases, with 10 bases between. The CDR3 covers 14 residues. CDR3 region: CASSLPQPTDTQYF. The CDR3 nucleotides are TGTGCCAGCAGCTTACCTCAGCCTACAGATACGCAGTATTTT.

This clone was counted a single time. The chain couples TRBV19 to TRBJ1-1; 10 positions match TRBD1. The J segment lost 0 bases and the V segment lost 7 bases, leaving 5 bases of the junction unmatched. The CDR3 is 15 residues long. Germline V lookup: CDR1 LNHDA, CDR2 SQIVND (reference sequence). The chain's CDR3 is CASKPGQGMNTEAFF. As DNA, the CDR3 is TGTGCCAGTAAACCGGGACAGGGGATGAACACTGAAGCTTTCTTT. Together with reference TRBV19 and TRBJ1-1, the CDR3 gives the full variable domain: DGGITQSPKYLFRKEGQNVTLSCEQNLNHDAMYWYRQDPGQGLRLIYYSQIVNDFQKGDIAEGYSVSREKKESFPLTVTSAQKNPTAFYLCASKPGQGMNTEAFFGQGTRLTVV.

This chain connects TRBV5-8 to TRBJ2-7, with 12 bases identical to TRBD2. The CDR3 extends over 17 amino acids. Germline values: CDR1 SGHTS, CDR2 YDEGEE. V shed 0 bases, J shed 0 bases, and the junction held 4 bases outside the gene matches. CDR3: CASSLAWTSGTSYEQYF. In DNA form, the CDR3 reads TGTGCCAGCAGCTTGGCTTGGACTAGCGGGACCTCCTACGAGCAGTACTTC. Using reference TRBV5-8 and TRBJ2-7 for the parts outside the CDR3, the full variable domain is EAGVTQSPTHLIKTRGQQATLRCSPISGHTSVYWYQQALGLGLQFLLWYDEGEERNRGNFPPRFSGRQFPNYSSELNVNALELEDSALYLCASSLAWTSGTSYEQYFGPGTRLTVT.

This chain links TRBV25-1 with TRBJ2-3; the D gene is possibly TRBD2 (6 bases). Per the germline V gene, CDR1 is MGHDK and CDR2 is SYGVNS. The CDR3 runs to 13 residues. V was cut by 4 bases and J by 5 bases, with 10 bases left in between. The CDR3, as DNA: TGTGCCAGCAGTGGCCGAGCGGGAGATACGCAGTATTTT. Translation gives CASSGRAGDTQYF. The full variable domain, with the rest looked up from reference TRBV25-1 and TRBJ2-3, is EADIYQTPRYLVIGTGKKITLECSQTMGHDKMYWYQQDPGMELHLIHYSYGVNSTEKGDLSSESTVSRIRTEHFPLTLESARPSHTSQYLCASSGRAGDTQYFGPGTRLTVL.

The chain is built from TRBV30 and TRBJ1-2; D is undetermined. Germline lookup yields CDR1 GTSNPN and CDR2 SVGIG (reference sequence). V was clipped by 1 base and J by 8 bases, with 14 bases between them. The CDR3 is 13 amino acids. The CDR3 DNA reads TGTGCCTGGAGTGAGAAAGGGCTCCGGGGCTACACCTTC. This sequence encodes CAWSEKGLRGYTF.

V gene TRBV6-1 combines with J gene TRBJ2-7; D not resolved. V was pared by 0 bases and J by 5 bases, with 5 bases between. Germline V lookup: CDR1 MNHNS, CDR2 SASEGT. CDR3 length equals 12 residues. The CDR3 reads CASSEAYHEQYF. DNA for the CDR3: TGTGCCAGCAGTGAAGCCTACCACGAGCAGTACTTC.

The rearrangement links TRBV9 to TRBJ1-5; the match to TRBD1 covers 8 bases. This CDR3 is 16 amino acids long. Germline V CDR1 and CDR2: SGDLS, YYNGEE. V shed 4 bases, J shed 0 bases, and the junction held 6 bases outside the gene matches. Here the CDR3 DNA reads TGTGCCAGCAGCCCCGGGACAGGCAATAGCAATCAGCCCCAGCATTTT. This encodes CASSPGTGNSNQPQHF.

The genes are TRBV10-3 and TRBJ1-3, with TRBD1 matching over 10 bases. Germline V gene sequence: CDR1 ENHRY, CDR2 SYGVKD. There are 15 residues in the CDR3. The ends lost 8 bases at V and 4 bases at J; junction bases unmatched: 8. The DNA of the CDR3 is TGTGCCATCGCAAAGGGACAGGGGTCAGGAAACACCATATATTTT. This translates into CAIAKGQGSGNTIYF.

This chain uses TRBV11-2 with TRBJ2-5; 14 nucleotides line up with TRBD2. Germline V gene sequence: CDR1 SGHAT, CDR2 FQNNGV. V gave up 1 base and J gave up 5 bases; unmatched junction bases: 6. This CDR3 has 17 amino acids. CDR3 coding DNA: TGTGCCAGCAGCTTAGGGGGACTAGCGGGAGCCTATGAGACCCAGTACTTC. Translation gives CASSLGGLAGAYETQYF.

This chain connects TRBV7-3 to TRBJ2-1; D gene unclear. The CDR3 runs to 16 residues. CDR1 SGHTA and CDR2 FQGTGA come from the germline V gene. V lost 2 bases, J lost 6 bases, and 17 bases lay in between. The CDR3 region has the DNA TGTGCCAGCAGCTTAGCCCGGATCATAGTCGGCAATGAGCAGTTCTTC. Its translation: CASSLARIIVGNEQFF.

This clone was seen only a few times. This chain uses TRBV15 with TRBJ1-4; 9 bases align to TRBD1. The CDR3 is 17 amino acids. Per the germline V gene, CDR1 is LNHNV and CDR2 is YYDKDF (reference sequence). V shed 1 base and J 4 bases; nucleotides not matched to a gene: 7. In nucleotides, the CDR3 is TGTGCCACCAGCAGAGGAGGGACAGGGTTTGGTAATGAAAAACTGTTTTTT. Its protein product is CATSRGGTGFGNEKLFF. The full variable domain, in which reference TRBV15 and TRBJ1-4 provide the parts outside the CDR3, is DAMVIQNPRYQVTQFGKPVTLSCSQTLNHNVMYWYQQKSSQAPKLLFHYYDKDFNNEADTPDNFQSRRPNTSFCFLDIRSPGLGDTAMYLCATSRGGTGFGNEKLFFGSGTQLSVL.

By share, this clone counts as medium-sized. The gene calls are TRBV6-1 and TRBJ2-7; 12 bases map to TRBD2. CDR1 is MNHNS, CDR2 SASEGT, per germline. This CDR3 has 16 amino acids. The junction had 4 bases not matched to a gene; V was cut back by 2 bases and J by 2 bases. The DNA for the CDR3 is TGTGCCAGCAGTGAACTAGCGGGAGGGCCAGCCTACGAGCAGTACGTC. Translating gives CASSELAGGPAYEQYV.